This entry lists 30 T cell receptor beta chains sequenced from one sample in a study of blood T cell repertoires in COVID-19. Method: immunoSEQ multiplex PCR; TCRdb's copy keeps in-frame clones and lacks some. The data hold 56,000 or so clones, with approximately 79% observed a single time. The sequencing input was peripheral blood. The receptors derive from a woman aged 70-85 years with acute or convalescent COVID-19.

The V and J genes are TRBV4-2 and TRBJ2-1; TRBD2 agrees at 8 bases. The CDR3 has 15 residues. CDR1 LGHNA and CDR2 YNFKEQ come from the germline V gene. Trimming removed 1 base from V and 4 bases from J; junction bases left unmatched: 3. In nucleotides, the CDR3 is TGTGCCAGCAGCCAAGTAGCGGGGCAATACAATGAGCAGTTCTTC. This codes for CASSQVAGQYNEQFF.

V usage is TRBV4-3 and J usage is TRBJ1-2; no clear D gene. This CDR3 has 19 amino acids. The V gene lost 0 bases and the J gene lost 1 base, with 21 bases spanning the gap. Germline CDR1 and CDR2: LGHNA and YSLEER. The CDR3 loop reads CASSQEVFGSYGVNYGYTF. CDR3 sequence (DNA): TGCGCCAGCAGCCAAGAAGTATTTGGGTCTTACGGGGTTAACTATGGCTACACCTTC.

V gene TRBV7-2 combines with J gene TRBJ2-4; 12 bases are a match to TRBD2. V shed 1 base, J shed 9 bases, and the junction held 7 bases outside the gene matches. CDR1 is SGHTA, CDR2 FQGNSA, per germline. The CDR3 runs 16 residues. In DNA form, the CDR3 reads TGTGCCAGCAGCTTAGAGTCTAGCGGGGGGGCGTTCATTCAGTACTTC. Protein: CASSLESSGGAFIQYF. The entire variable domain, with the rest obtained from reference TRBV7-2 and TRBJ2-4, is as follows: GAGVSQSPSNKVTEKGKDVELRCDPISGHTALYWYRQSLGQGLEFLIYFQGNSAPDKSGLPSDRFSAERTGGSVSTLTIQRTQQEDSAVYLCASSLESSGGAFIQYFGAGTRLSVL.

The DNA of the CDR3 is TGTGCCAGCAGCTCCGACAGGACTAATCAGCCCCAGCATTTT. It encodes CASSSDRTNQPQHF. This chain joins TRBV7-9 and TRBJ1-5; D is possibly TRBD1 (6 bases). Germline V lookup: CDR1 SEHNR, CDR2 FQNEAQ (reference sequence). V lost 4 bases and J lost 4, with 11 bases in between. There are 14 residues in the CDR3.

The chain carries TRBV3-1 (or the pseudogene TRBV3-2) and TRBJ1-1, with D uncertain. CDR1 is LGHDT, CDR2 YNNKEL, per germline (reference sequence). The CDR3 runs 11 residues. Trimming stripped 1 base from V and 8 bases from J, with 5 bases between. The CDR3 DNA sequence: TGTGCCAGCAGCCAAGCCAGGGAAGCTTTCTTT. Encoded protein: CASSQAREAFF.

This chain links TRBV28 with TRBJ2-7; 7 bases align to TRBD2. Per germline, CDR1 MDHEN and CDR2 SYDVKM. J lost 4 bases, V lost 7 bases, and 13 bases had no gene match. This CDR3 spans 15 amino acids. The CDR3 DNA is TGTGCCAGCACCCCCCCCGGGGGGTACGATTACGAGCAGTACTTC. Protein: CASTPPGGYDYEQYF.

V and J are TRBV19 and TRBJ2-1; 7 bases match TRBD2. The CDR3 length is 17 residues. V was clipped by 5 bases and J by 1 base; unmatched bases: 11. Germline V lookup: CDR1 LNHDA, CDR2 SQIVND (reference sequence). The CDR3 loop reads CASSRASGTLSYNEQFF. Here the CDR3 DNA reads TGTGCCAGTAGTCGGGCGAGCGGGACCCTTTCCTACAATGAGCAGTTCTTC.

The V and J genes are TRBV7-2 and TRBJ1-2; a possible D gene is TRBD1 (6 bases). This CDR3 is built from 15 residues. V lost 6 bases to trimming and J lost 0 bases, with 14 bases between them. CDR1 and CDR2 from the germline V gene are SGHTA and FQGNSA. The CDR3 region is CASRRGDKSNYGYTF. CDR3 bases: TGTGCCAGCAGGCGAGGGGACAAGTCTAACTATGGCTACACCTTC. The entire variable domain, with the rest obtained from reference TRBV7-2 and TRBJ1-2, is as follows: GAGVSQSPSNKVTEKGKDVELRCDPISGHTALYWYRQSLGQGLEFLIYFQGNSAPDKSGLPSDRFSAERTGGSVSTLTIQRTQQEDSAVYLCASRRGDKSNYGYTFGSGTRLTVV.

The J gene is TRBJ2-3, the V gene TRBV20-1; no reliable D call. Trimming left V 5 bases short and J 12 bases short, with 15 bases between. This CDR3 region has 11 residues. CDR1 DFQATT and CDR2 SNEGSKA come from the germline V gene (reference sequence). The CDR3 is CSAHDFESQYF. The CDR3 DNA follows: TGCAGTGCTCATGACTTCGAGTCCCAGTATTTT.

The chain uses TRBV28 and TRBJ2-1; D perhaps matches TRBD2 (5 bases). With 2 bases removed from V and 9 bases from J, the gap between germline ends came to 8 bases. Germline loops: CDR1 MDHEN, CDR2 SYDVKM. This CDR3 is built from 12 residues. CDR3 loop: CASSLQRAEQFF. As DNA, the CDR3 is TGTGCCAGCAGTTTACAGAGGGCTGAGCAGTTCTTC. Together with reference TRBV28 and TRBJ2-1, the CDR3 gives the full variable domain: DVKVTQSSRYLVKRTGEKVFLECVQDMDHENMFWYRQDPGLGLRLIYFSYDVKMKEKGDIPEGYSVSREKKERFSLILESASTNQTSMYLCASSLQRAEQFFGPGTRLTVL.

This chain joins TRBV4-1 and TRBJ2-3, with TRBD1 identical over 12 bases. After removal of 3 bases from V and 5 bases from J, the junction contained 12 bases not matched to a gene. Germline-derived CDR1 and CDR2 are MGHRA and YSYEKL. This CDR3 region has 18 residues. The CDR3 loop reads CASSQILGGTGGRDTQYF. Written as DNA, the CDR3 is TGCGCCAGCAGCCAGATTCTCGGCGGGACAGGGGGCAGAGATACGCAGTATTTT.

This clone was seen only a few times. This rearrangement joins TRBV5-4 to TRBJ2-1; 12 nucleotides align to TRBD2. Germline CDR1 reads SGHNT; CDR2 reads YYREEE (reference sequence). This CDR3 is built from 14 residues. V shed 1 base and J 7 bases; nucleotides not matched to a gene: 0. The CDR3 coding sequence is TGTGCCAGCAGCTTGCTAGCGGGGGGGAATGAGCAGTTCTTC. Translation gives CASSLLAGGNEQFF.

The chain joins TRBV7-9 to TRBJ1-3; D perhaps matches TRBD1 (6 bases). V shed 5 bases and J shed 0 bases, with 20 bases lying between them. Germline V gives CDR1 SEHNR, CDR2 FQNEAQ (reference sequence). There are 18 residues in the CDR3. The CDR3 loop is CASSRGTSGLYSGNTIYF. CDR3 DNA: TGTGCCAGCAGCCGAGGGACAAGTGGCCTTTACTCTGGAAACACCATATATTTT.

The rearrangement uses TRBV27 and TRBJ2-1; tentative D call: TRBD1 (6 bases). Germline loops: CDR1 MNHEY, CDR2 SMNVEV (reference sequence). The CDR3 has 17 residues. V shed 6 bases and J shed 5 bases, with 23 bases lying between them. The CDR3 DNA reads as TGTGCCAGCAGCCCCCTCCTATCCAGGGGCAGGGACAATGAGCAGTTCTTC. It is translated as CASSPLLSRGRDNEQFF.

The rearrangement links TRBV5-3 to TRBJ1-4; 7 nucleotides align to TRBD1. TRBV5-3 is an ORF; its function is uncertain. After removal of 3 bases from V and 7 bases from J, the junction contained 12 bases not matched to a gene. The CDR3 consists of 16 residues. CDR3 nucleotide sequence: TGTGCCAGAAGCTACCGCCGACAGGGCGAGGGTGAAAAACTGTTTTTT. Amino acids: CARSYRRQGEGEKLFF.

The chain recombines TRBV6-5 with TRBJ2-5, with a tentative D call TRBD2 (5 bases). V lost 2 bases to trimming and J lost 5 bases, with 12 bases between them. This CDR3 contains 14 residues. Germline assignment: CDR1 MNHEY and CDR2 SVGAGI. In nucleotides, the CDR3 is TGTGCCAGCAGTTACCGGGGAGATGGGGAGACCCAGTACTTC. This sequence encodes CASSYRGDGETQYF.

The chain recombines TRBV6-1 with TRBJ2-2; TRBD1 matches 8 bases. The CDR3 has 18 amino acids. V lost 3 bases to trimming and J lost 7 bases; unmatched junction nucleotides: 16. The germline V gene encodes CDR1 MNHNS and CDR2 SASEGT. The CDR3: CASSDLRDRTKRGGELFF. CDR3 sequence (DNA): TGTGCCAGCAGTGATCTCCGGGACAGGACCAAACGGGGCGGGGAGCTGTTTTTT.

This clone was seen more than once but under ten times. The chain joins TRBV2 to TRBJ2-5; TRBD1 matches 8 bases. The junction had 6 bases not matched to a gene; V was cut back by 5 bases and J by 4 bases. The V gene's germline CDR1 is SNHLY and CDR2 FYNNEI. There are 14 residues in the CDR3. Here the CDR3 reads CASSPPRGRETQYF. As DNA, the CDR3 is TGTGCCAGCAGTCCCCCCAGGGGGCGAGAGACCCAGTACTTC.

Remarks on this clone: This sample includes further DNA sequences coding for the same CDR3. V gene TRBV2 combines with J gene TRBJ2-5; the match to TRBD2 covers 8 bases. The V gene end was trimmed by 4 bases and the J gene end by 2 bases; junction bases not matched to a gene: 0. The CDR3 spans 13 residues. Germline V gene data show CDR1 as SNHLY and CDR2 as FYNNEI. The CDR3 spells CASSAGGQETQYF. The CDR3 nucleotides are TGTGCCAGCAGTGCGGGGGGGCAAGAGACCCAGTACTTC.

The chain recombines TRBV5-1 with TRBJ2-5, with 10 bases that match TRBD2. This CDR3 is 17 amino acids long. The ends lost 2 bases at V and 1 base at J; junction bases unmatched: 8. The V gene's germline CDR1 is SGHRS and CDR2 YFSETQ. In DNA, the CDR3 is TGCGCCAGCAGCTTCTCGATGGTAGCGGGGGGCCAAGAGACCCAGTACTTC. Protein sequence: CASSFSMVAGGQETQYF.

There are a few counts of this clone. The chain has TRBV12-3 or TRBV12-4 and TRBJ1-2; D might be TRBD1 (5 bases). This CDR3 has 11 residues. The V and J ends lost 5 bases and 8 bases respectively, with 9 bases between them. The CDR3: CASSGRGGYTF. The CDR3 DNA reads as TGTGCCAGCAGTGGAAGGGGCGGCTACACCTTC.

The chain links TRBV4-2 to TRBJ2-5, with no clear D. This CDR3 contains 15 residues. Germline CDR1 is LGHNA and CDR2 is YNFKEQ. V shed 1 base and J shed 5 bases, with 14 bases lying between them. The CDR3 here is CASSQGGSMRETQYF. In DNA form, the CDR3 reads TGTGCCAGCAGCCAAGGAGGAAGCATGAGGGAGACCCAGTACTTC.

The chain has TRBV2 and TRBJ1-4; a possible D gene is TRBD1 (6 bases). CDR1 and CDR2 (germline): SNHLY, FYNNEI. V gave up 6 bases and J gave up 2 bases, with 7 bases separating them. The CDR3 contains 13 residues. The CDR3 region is CASRRGTNEKLFF. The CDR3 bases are TGTGCCAGCAGGAGGGGGACTAATGAAAAACTGTTTTTT.

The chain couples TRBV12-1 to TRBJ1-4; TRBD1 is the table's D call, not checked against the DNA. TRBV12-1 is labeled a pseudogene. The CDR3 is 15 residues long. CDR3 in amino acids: CASSQMEGACEKLFF. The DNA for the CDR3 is TGTGCCAGCAGCCAAATGGAGGGGGCATGTGAAAAACTGTTTTTT.

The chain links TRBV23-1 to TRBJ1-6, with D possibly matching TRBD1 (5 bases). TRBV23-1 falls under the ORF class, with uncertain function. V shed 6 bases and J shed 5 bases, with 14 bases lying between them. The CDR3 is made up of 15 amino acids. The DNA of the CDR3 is TGCGCCAGCAGCCCCGAAGGGGTGAATAATTCACCCCTCCACTTT. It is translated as CASSPEGVNNSPLHF.

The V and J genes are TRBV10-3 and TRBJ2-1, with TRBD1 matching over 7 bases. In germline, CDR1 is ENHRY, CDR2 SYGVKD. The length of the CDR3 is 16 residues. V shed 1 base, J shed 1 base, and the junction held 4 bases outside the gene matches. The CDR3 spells CAISEWQGESYNEQFF. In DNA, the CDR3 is TGTGCCATCAGTGAGTGGCAGGGGGAGTCCTACAATGAGCAGTTCTTC.

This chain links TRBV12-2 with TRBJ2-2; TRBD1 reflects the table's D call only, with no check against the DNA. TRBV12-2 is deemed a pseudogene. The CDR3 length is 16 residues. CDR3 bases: TGTGCAAGTCGCCAACAGCCAATACCCAACACCGGGGAGCTGTTTTTT. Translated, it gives CASRQQPIPNTGELFF.

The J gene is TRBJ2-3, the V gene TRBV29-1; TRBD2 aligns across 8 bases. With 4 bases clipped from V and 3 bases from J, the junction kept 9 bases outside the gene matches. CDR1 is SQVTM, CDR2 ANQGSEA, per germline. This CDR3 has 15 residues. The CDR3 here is CSVVRRGVQTDTQYF. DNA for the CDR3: TGCAGCGTTGTGAGGCGGGGGGTCCAAACAGATACGCAGTATTTT.

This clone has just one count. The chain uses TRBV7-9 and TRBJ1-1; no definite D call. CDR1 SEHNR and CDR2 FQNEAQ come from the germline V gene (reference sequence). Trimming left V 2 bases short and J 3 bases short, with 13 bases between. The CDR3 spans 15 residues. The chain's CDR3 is CASSLSEGGDTEAFF. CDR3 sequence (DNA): TGTGCCAGCAGCTTAAGTGAGGGCGGAGACACTGAAGCTTTCTTT.

The CDR3 protein is CASTPLGGGSLGQPQHF. For the CDR3, the DNA is TGTGCCAGCACCCCACTCGGGGGAGGCTCCCTTGGTCAGCCCCAGCATTTT. This chain uses TRBV28 with TRBJ1-5; tentative D call: TRBD1 (5 bases). This CDR3 is 17 amino acids long. CDR1 and CDR2 (germline): MDHEN, SYDVKM. V was cut by 7 bases and J by 6 bases, with 25 bases left in between.